These T cell receptor beta chains were read from a single sample in a study of STAT3 mutations in large granular lymphocyte leukemia. The table came from immunoSEQ multiplex PCR; TCRdb's copy has only in-frame clones and leaves some out. The table includes 20,000 to 30,000 clones, around 93% detected once. Sequencing was done on a sample of peripheral blood mononuclear cells. These receptors were obtained from a man aged 35-49 years with T-cell large granular lymphocyte leukemia. Some clones in this sample may be carry-over from other donors' samples. Both conserved end residues are part of each CDR3. D genes are given only for firm matches. Not every row has a clone size; where given, it reads once, few, many or a size class.

>TRBV18|TRBJ1-3|NA|NA
TGTGCCAGCTCACCCGGGATTGAGGCTGGAAACACCATATATTTT
CASSPGIEAGNTIYF
>TRBV5-1|TRBJ2-1|NA|NA
TGCGCCAGCAGCTTGAACCTCGGGGTAGGCACCTACAATGAGCAGTTCTTC
CASSLNLGVGTYNEQFF
>TRBV11-2|TRBJ2-7|NA|NA
TGTGCCAGCAGCTTAGAAGCAGGGAGATACGAGCAGTACTTC
CASSLEAGRYEQYF
>TRBV7-9|TRBJ2-5|NA|NA
TGTGCCAGCAGCTCTGCCCCCGACCGGGAGACCCAGTACTTC
CASSSAPDRETQYF
>TRBV5-4|TRBJ2-2|NA|NA
TGTGCCAGCAGTCCTACGAAGACCCAGAGCACCACCGGGGAGCTGTTTTTT
CASSPTKTQSTTGELFF
>TRBV7-9|TRBJ1-4|NA|NA
TGTGCCAGCAGCTCCCGGGGGGGGGACGAAAAACTGTTTTTT
CASSSRGGDEKLFF
>TRBV18|TRBJ2-1|TRBD2|once
TGTGCCAGCTCGGGGAGGGGCCCCTACAATGAGCAGTTCTTC
CASSGRGPYNEQFF
>TRBV5-1|TRBJ2-1|NA|NA
TGCGCCAGCAGCTTGGAGCAGGGCCCTCGGTTCTTC
CASSLEQGPRFF
>TRBV19|TRBJ2-4|TRBD1|NA
TGTGCCAGTAGTAAGGATTGGACAGGGAAAAACATTCAGTACTTC
CASSKDWTGKNIQYF
>TRBV6-7|TRBJ2-3|TRBD1|NA
TGTGCCAGCAGTTGCCTAAGACAGGGAGACGGCACAGATACGCAGTATTTT
CASSCLRQGDGTDTQYF
>TRBV7-9|TRBJ1-3|NA|NA
TGTGCCAGCAGCTTACGTAACGTCTCTGGAAACACCATATATTTT
CASSLRNVSGNTIYF
>TRBV7-9|TRBJ1-1|NA|NA
TGTGCCAGCAGCAACACCCTAGTCGGACAGTTGAACACTGAAGCTTTCTTT
CASSNTLVGQLNTEAFF
>TRBV29-1|TRBJ2-2|TRBD1|NA
TGCAGCGTTGAAGCCCGGGACAGGGGCAACACCGGGGAGCTGTTTTTT
CSVEARDRGNTGELFF
>TRBV7-2|TRBJ2-1|NA|NA
TGTGCCAGCAGCTCAGCTCTGGGGGGACGCACCTTTAATGAGCAGTTCTTC
CASSSALGGRTFNEQFF
>TRBV6-1|TRBJ1-1|TRBD1|NA
TGTGCCAGCAGTTCCCGACAGGGAGGGGGCACTGAAGCTTTCTTT
CASSSRQGGGTEAFF
>TRBV7-9|TRBJ2-1|TRBD1|once
TGTGCCAGCAGCTCCCAGCCCCCCGGGACAGGTTACAATGAGCAGTTCTTC
CASSSQPPGTGYNEQFF
>TRBV5-1|TRBJ1-4|TRBD1|NA
TGCGCCAGCAGGTGGGACAGTCTCTATGAAAAACTGTTTTTT
CASRWDSLYEKLFF
>TRBV7-9|TRBJ2-3|NA|NA
TGTGCCAGCAGCTTAGCGCCTAATACGCAGTATTTT
CASSLAPNTQYF
>TRBV6-5|TRBJ2-2|TRBD1|NA
TGTGCCAGCAGTACGGGACAGGGGGCCACCGGGGAGCTGTTTTTT
CASSTGQGATGELFF
>TRBV11-2|TRBJ2-7|TRBD2|NA
TGTGCCAGCAGCTTATCAGATTCAGCGGGGGAATCCTACGAGCAGTACTTC
CASSLSDSAGESYEQYF
>TRBV27|TRBJ1-6|NA|NA
TGTGCCAGCAGTCCCACTTCAACAGGGAACCTCTATAATTCACCCCTCCACTTT
CASSPTSTGNLYNSPLHF
>TRBV4-1|TRBJ1-2|NA|NA
TGCGCCAGCAGCCTAGGGCGGGACACAGTCTATGGCTACACCTTC
CASSLGRDTVYGYTF
>TRBV29-1|TRBJ1-2|NA|NA
TGCAGCGTTGAAGATCAGTCAGGGCATGGCTACACCTTC
CSVEDQSGHGYTF
>TRBV7-9|TRBJ2-7|NA|NA
TGTGCCAGCAGCGCCTCCTACGAGCAGTACTTC
CASSASYEQYF
>TRBV5-1|TRBJ1-6|TRBD1|NA
TGCGCCAGCAGGGAACAGGGGCTAAATTCACCCCTCCACTTT
CASREQGLNSPLHF
>TRBV9|TRBJ2-3|NA|NA
TGTGCCAGCAGCCCAGGGGGGGGGCCGTTCACAGATACGCAGTATTTT
CASSPGGGPFTDTQYF
>TRBV5-1|TRBJ1-2|NA|NA
TGCGCCAGCAGAACCCAGGCGGAGGCTAACAACTATGGCTACACCTTC
CASRTQAEANNYGYTF
>TRBV18|TRBJ1-1|NA|NA
TGTGCCAGCTCACTTTCGGGGGGGTCGAACACTGAAGCTTTCTTT
CASSLSGGSNTEAFF
>TRBV6-5|TRBJ1-5|NA|NA
TGTGCCAGCAGTTACTACCGAAGCAATCAGCCCCAGCATTTT
CASSYYRSNQPQHF
>TRBV19|TRBJ2-7|NA|NA
TGTGCCACCCGAACAGGGTCGGTCGACGAGCAGTACTTC
CATRTGSVDEQYF
>TRBV18|TRBJ2-7|NA|NA
TGTGCCAGCTCAGTCCAGGACAGACGCGGGCAGTACTTC
CASSVQDRRGQYF
>TRBV10-3|TRBJ2-5|TRBD2|NA
TGTGCCTGCGCTGCTAGCGGGGGACAAGAGACCCAGTACTTC
CACAASGGQETQYF
>TRBV7-2|TRBJ1-1|TRBD1|NA
TGTGCCAGCAACCCGGGACAGCTGAACACTGAAGCTTTCTTT
CASNPGQLNTEAFF
>TRBV5-1|TRBJ1-1|NA|NA
TGCGCCAGCAGCACCGGGGGCAGTTTGAACACTGAAGCTTTCTTT
CASSTGGSLNTEAFF
>TRBV6-6|TRBJ1-4|TRBD1|NA
TGTGCCAGCAAGGGGGCCAATGAAAAACTGTTTTTT
CASKGANEKLFF
>TRBV7-2|TRBJ1-2|NA|NA
TGTGCCAGCACCCCCACGGCGGTTAGGGGCAGATCGGAAGGCTACACCTTC
CASTPTAVRGRSEGYTF
>TRBV30|TRBJ1-5|NA|NA
TGTGCCTGGAGTGTAGGGGCTCAGCCCCAGCATTTT
CAWSVGAQPQHF
>TRBV5-1|TRBJ2-5|TRBD2|NA
TGCGCCAGCAGCTTGGGTACTAGCGGATCCCAAGAGACCCAGTACTTC
CASSLGTSGSQETQYF
>TRBV11-2|TRBJ1-1|NA|NA
TGTGCCAGCAGCTCAAGGACAGTTCGTGACACTGAAGCTTTCTTT
CASSSRTVRDTEAFF
>TRBV7-2|TRBJ2-7|TRBD1|NA
TGTGCCAGCAGCTTAGGACAGGGGCCCCTTTACGAGCAGTACTTC
CASSLGQGPLYEQYF
>TRBV5-1|TRBJ1-5|NA|NA
TGCGCCAGCAGCGCCGGGGATTATAGCAATCAGCCCCAGCATTTT
CASSAGDYSNQPQHF
>TRBV7-1|TRBJ1-2|NA|NA
TGTGCCAGCAGCTTGACAGAAGCTAACTATGGCTACACCTTC
CASSLTEANYGYTF
>TRBV5-8|TRBJ1-5|NA|NA
TGTGCCAGCAGCTTCGGGACGGCTCTTAATCAGCCCCAGCATTTT
CASSFGTALNQPQHF
>TRBV5-5|TRBJ1-1|NA|NA
TGTGCCAGCAGCCTCGAGCCTTACGAAGCTTTCTTT
CASSLEPYEAFF
>TRBV4-1|TRBJ1-5|NA|few
TGCGCCAGCAGCCAAGGTCAGGGTCCCGGTCAGCCCCAGCATTTT
CASSQGQGPGQPQHF
>TRBV9|TRBJ2-1|NA|NA
TGTGCCAGCAGCACTGGACTCAATGAGCAGTTCTTC
CASSTGLNEQFF
>TRBV5-4|TRBJ2-1|TRBD2|NA
TGTGCCAGCAGTGCTAGCGGGGGGTCCTACAATGAGCAGTTCTTC
CASSASGGSYNEQFF
>TRBV18|TRBJ1-6|TRBD1|NA
TGTGCCAGCTCACTCGTGGTTACAGGGGTGGGGTCACCCCTCCACTTT
CASSLVVTGVGSPLHF
>TRBV6-6|TRBJ2-7|NA|NA
TGTGCCAGCAGTTACGGCAGAGCCTACGAGCAGTACTTC
CASSYGRAYEQYF
>TRBV30|TRBJ2-2|TRBD2|NA
TGTGCCTGGAATTCGGGGGGTAACACCGGGGAGCTGTTTTTT
CAWNSGGNTGELFF
>TRBV5-1|TRBJ2-3|TRBD1|NA
TGCGCCAGCAGCTTGGTGGGGACAGGGGGAACAGATACGCAGTATTTT
CASSLVGTGGTDTQYF
>TRBV30|TRBJ1-6|TRBD1|NA
TGTGCCTGGAGTTACAGGGGGCTGTCGGATTCACCCCTCCACTTT
CAWSYRGLSDSPLHF
>TRBV7-9|TRBJ2-3|TRBD2|NA
TGTGCCAGCAGCTTTGCGACCGGGACTACAGGAACAGATACGCAGTATTTT
CASSFATGTTGTDTQYF
>TRBV25-1|TRBJ2-7|NA|NA
TGTGCCAGCAGTTCAGGCTTCTACGAGCAGTACTTC
CASSSGFYEQYF
>TRBV4-3|TRBJ2-1|TRBD2|NA
TGCGCCAGCAGCCTCGGACTAGCGGGGTCCTACAATGAGCAGTTCTTC
CASSLGLAGSYNEQFF
>TRBV11-2|TRBJ1-6|NA|NA
TGTGCCAGCAGCCAGACGGGTAATAATTCACCCCTCCACTTT
CASSQTGNNSPLHF
>TRBV6-1|TRBJ1-1|NA|NA
TGTGCCAGCAGTGAAGCGCGGGGGACTGAAGCTTTCTTT
CASSEARGTEAFF